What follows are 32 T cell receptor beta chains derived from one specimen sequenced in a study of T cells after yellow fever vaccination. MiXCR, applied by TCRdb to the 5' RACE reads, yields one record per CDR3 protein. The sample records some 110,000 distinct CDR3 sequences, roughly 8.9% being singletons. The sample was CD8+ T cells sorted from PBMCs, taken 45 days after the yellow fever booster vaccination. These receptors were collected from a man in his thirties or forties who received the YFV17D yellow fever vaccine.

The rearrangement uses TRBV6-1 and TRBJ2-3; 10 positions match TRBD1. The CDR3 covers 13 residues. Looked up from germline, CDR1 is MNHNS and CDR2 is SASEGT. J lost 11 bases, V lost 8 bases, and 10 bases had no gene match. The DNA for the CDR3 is TGTGCCAGCGAGGGACAGGGGCATAGTGAGCAGTATTTT. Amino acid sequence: CASEGQGHSEQYF.

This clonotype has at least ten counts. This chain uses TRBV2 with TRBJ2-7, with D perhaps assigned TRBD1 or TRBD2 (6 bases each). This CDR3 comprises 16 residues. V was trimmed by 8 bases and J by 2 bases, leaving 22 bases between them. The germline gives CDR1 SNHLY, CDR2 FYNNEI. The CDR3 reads CASLNKGGVRPYEQYF. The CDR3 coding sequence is TGTGCCAGCCTCAATAAGGGGGGAGTGCGTCCCTACGAGCAGTACTTC.

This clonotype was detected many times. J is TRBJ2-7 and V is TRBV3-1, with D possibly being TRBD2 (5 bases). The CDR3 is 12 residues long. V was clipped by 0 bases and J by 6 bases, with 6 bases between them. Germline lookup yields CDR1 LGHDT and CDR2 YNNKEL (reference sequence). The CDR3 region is CASSQDEGEQYF. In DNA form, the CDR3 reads TGTGCCAGCAGCCAAGACGAGGGCGAGCAGTACTTC.

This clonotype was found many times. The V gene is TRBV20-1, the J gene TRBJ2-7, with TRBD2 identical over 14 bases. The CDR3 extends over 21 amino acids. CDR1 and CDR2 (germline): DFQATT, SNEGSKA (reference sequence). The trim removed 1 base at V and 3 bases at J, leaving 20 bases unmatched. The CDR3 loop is CSARVSGDSTGLAGAIYEQYF. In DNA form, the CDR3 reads TGCAGTGCTAGAGTTTCTGGGGACAGCACGGGACTAGCGGGAGCAATCTACGAGCAGTACTTC.

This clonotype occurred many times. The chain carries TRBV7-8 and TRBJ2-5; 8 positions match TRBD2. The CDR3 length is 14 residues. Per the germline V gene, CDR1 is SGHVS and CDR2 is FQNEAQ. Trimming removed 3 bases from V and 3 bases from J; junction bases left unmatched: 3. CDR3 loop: CASSLTSVKETQYF. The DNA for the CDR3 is TGTGCCAGCAGCTTGACTAGCGTAAAAGAGACCCAGTACTTC. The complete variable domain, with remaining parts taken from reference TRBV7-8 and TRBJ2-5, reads GAGVSQSPRYKVAKRGQDVALRCDPISGHVSLFWYQQALGQGPEFLTYFQNEAQLDKSGLPSDRFFAERPEGSVSTLKIQRTQQEDSAVYLCASSLTSVKETQYFGPGTRLLVL.

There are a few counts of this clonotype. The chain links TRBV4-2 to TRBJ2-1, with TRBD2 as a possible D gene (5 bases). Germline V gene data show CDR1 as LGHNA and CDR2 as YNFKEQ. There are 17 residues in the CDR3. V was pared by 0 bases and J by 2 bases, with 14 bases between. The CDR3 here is CASSQEGLLAPYNEQFF. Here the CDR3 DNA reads TGTGCCAGCAGCCAAGAAGGACTCCTCGCCCCCTACAATGAGCAGTTCTTC.

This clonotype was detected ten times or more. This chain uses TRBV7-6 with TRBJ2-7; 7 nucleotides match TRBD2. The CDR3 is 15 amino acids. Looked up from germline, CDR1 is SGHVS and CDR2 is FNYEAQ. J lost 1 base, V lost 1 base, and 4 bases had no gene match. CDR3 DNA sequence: TGTGCCAGCAGCTTAGAGGTTAGCGGGTCCTACGAGCAGTACTTC. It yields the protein CASSLEVSGSYEQYF.

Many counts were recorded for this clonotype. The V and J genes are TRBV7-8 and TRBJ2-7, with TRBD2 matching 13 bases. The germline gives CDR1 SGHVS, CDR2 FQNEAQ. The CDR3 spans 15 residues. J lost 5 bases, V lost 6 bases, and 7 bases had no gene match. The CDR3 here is CASSILAGGLNEQYF. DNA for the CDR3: TGTGCCAGCAGTATACTAGCGGGAGGGCTCAACGAGCAGTACTTC. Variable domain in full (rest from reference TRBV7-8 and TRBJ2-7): GAGVSQSPRYKVAKRGQDVALRCDPISGHVSLFWYQQALGQGPEFLTYFQNEAQLDKSGLPSDRFFAERPEGSVSTLKIQRTQQEDSAVYLCASSILAGGLNEQYFGPGTRLTVT.

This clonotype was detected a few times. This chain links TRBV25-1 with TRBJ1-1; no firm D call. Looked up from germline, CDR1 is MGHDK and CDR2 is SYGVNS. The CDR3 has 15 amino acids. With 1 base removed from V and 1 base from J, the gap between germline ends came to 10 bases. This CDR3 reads CASSELYGENTEAFF. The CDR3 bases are TGTGCCAGCAGTGAATTGTACGGAGAGAACACTGAAGCTTTCTTT.

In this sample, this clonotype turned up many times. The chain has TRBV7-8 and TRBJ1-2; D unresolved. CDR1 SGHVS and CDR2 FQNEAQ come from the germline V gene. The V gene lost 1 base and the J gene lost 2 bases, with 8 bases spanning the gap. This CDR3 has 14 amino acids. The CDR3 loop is CASSLGAVNYGYTF. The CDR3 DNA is TGTGCCAGCAGCTTAGGAGCGGTCAACTATGGCTACACCTTC.

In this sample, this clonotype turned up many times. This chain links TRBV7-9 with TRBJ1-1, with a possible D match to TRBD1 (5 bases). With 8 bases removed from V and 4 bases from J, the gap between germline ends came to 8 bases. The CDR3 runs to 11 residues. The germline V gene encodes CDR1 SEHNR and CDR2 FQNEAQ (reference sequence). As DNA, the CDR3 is TGTGCCAGCGGACACGGCACTGAAGCTTTCTTT. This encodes CASGHGTEAFF.

The CDR3 DNA sequence: TGCGCCAGCAGTGAGGACCCTGCGAACACCGGGGAGCTGTTTTTT. It yields the protein CASSEDPANTGELFF. This chain connects TRBV10-1 to TRBJ2-2; no clear D. With 2 bases removed from V and 0 bases from J, the gap between germline ends came to 7 bases. The CDR3 totals 15 residues. Looked up from germline, CDR1 is WNHNN and CDR2 is SYGVQD (reference sequence).

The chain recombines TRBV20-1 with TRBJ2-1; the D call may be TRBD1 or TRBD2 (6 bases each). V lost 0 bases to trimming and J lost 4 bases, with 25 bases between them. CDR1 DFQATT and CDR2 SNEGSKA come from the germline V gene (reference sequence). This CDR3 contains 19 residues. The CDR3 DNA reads TGCAGTGCTAGAGATGTGGGGCTGGGGGGCGGGTCCCGGTACAATGAGCAGTTCTTC. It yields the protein CSARDVGLGGGSRYNEQFF.

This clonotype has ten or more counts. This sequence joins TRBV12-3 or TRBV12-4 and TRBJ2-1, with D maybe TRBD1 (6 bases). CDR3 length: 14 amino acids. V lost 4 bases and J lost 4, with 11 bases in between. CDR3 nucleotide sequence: TGTGCCAGCAGTTCGGCAGGGGCTTACAATGAGCAGTTCTTC. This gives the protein CASSSAGAYNEQFF.

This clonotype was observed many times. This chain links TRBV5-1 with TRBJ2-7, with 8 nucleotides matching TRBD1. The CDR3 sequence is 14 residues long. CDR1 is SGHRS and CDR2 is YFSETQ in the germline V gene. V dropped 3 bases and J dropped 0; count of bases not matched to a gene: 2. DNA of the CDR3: TGCGCCAGCAGCTGGGGGACAGGCTCCTACGAGCAGTACTTC. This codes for CASSWGTGSYEQYF.

This CDR3 is CASSRSDRGGQPQHF. DNA for the CDR3: TGTGCCAGCAGTCGCTCGGACAGGGGGGGTCAGCCCCAGCATTTT. This chain links TRBV27 with TRBJ1-5; 10 bases match TRBD1. Germline CDR1 and CDR2: MNHEY and SMNVEV (reference sequence). Trimming took 5 bases from V and 6 from J; bases not matched to a gene: 7. This CDR3 is built from 15 residues.

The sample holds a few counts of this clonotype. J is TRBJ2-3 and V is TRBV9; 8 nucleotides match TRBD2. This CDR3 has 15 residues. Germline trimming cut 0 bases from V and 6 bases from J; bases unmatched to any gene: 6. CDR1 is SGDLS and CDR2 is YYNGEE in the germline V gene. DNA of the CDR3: TGTGCCAGCAGCGTAGAAGGTAGCGGGATGGATACGCAGTATTTT. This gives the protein CASSVEGSGMDTQYF.

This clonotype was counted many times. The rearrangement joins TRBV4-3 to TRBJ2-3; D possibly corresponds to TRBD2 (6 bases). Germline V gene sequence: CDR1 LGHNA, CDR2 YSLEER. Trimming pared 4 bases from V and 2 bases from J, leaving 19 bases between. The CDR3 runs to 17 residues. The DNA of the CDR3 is TGCGCCAGCAGCCCGTCAAACCTAGCGTTTACCACAGATACGCAGTATTTT. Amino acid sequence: CASSPSNLAFTTDTQYF.

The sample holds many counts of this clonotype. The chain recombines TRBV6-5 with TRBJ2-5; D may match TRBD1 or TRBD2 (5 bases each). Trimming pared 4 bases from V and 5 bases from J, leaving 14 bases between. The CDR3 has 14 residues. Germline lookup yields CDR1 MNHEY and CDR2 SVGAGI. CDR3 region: CASSSRAWGETQYF. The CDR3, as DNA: TGTGCCAGCAGTTCCCGGGCCTGGGGGGAGACCCAGTACTTC.

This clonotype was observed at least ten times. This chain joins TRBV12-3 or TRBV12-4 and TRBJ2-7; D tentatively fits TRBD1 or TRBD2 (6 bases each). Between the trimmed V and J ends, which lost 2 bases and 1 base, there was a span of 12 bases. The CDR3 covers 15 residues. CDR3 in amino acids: CASSLRGDLSYEQYF. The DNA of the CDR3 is TGTGCCAGCAGTTTAAGGGGGGACTTATCCTACGAGCAGTACTTC.

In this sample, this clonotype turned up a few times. The CDR3 sequence: CASSLAGRGMDEQYF. The CDR3 DNA reads as TGCGCCAGCAGCTTGGCCGGCAGGGGTATGGACGAGCAGTACTTC. This chain connects TRBV5-1 to TRBJ2-7; TRBD1 might be the D (6 bases). Trimming took 0 bases from V and 5 from J, leaving 15 bases between them. The V gene's germline CDR1 is SGHRS and CDR2 YFSETQ. The CDR3 sequence is 15 residues long.

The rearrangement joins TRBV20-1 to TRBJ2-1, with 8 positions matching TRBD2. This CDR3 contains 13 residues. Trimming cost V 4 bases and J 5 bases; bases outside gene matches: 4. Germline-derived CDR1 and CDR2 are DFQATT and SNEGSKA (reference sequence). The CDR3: CSATSGLNNEQFF. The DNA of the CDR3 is TGCAGTGCTACTAGCGGGCTCAACAATGAGCAGTTCTTC.

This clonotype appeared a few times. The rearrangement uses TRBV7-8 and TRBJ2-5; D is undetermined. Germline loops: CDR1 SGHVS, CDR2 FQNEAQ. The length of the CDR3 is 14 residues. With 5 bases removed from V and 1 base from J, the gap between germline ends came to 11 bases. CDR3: CASSVEAAQETQYF. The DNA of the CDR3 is TGTGCCAGCAGCGTTGAGGCAGCCCAAGAGACCCAGTACTTC.

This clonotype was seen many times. As DNA, the CDR3 is TGTGCCAGCAGCTTTCCCCTAACAGGGCAACCAAACACTGAAGCTTTCTTT. The encoded protein is CASSFPLTGQPNTEAFF. This chain uses TRBV7-6 with TRBJ1-1, with D possibly matching TRBD1 (6 bases). The germline V and J ends were trimmed by 3 bases and 2 bases, with 19 bases remaining between them. CDR3 length equals 17 residues. Per germline, CDR1 SGHVS and CDR2 FNYEAQ.

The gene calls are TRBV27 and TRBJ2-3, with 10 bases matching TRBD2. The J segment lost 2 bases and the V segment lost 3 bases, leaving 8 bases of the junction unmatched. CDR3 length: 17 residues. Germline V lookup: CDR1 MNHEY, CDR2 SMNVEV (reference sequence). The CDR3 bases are TGTGCCAGCAGTTTTCAGATAGCGGGAGGACCCACAGATACGCAGTATTTT. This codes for CASSFQIAGGPTDTQYF.

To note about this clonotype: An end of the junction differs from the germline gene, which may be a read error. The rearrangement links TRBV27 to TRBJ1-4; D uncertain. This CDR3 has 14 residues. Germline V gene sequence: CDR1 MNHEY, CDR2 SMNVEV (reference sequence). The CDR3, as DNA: TGTGCCAGTCGCCCCGTTGGCACTAATAAAAAACTGTTTTTT. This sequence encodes CASRPVGTNKKLFF. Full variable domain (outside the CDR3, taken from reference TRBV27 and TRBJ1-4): EAQVTQNPRYLITVTGKKLTVTCSQNMNHEYMSWYRQDPGLGLRQIYYSMNVEVTDKGDVPEGYKVSRKEKRNFPLILESPSPNQTSLYFCASRPVGTNKKLFFGSGTQLSVL.

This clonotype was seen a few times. The CDR3 DNA follows: TGCGCCAGCAGAGAGCAGGGATGGGACGAGCAGTACTTC. Amino acid sequence: CASREQGWDEQYF. V usage is TRBV5-1 and J usage is TRBJ2-7; D might be TRBD1 (5 bases). Trimming took 5 bases from V and 5 from J, leaving 14 bases between them. CDR1 SGHRS and CDR2 YFSETQ come from the germline V gene. The CDR3 has 13 amino acids.

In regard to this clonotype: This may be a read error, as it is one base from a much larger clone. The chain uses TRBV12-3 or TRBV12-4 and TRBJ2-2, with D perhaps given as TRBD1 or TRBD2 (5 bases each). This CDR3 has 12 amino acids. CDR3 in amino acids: CASSLVAGALFF. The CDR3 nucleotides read TGTGCCAGCAGTTTAGTGGCCGGGGCGCTGTTTTTT.

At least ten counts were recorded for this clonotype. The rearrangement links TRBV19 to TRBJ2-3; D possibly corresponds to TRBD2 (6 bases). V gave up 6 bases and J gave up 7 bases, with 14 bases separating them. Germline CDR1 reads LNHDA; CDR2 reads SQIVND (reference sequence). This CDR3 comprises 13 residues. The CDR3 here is CASSPPGSNTQYF. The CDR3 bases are TGTGCCAGTAGCCCCCCCGGGAGCAATACGCAGTATTTT.

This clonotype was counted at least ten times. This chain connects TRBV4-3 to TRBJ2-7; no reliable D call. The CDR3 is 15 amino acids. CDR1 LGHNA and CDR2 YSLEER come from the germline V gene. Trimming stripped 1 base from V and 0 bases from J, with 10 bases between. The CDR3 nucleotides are TGCGCCAGCAGCCAAGCCCACGATAGCTCCTACGAGCAGTACTTC. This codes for CASSQAHDSSYEQYF.

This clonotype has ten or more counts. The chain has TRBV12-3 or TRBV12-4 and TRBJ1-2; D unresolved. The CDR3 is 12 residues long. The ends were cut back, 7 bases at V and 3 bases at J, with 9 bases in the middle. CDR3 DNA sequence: TGTGCCAGCAAAGACACGTACTATGGCTACACCTTC. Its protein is CASKDTYYGYTF.

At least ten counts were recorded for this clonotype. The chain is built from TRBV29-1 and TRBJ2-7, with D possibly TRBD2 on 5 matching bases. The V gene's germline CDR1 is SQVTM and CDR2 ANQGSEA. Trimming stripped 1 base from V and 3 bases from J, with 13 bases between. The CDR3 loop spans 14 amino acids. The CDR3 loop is CSVEGAGVDYEQYF. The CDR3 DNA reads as TGCAGCGTTGAAGGGGCGGGCGTGGACTACGAGCAGTACTTC.